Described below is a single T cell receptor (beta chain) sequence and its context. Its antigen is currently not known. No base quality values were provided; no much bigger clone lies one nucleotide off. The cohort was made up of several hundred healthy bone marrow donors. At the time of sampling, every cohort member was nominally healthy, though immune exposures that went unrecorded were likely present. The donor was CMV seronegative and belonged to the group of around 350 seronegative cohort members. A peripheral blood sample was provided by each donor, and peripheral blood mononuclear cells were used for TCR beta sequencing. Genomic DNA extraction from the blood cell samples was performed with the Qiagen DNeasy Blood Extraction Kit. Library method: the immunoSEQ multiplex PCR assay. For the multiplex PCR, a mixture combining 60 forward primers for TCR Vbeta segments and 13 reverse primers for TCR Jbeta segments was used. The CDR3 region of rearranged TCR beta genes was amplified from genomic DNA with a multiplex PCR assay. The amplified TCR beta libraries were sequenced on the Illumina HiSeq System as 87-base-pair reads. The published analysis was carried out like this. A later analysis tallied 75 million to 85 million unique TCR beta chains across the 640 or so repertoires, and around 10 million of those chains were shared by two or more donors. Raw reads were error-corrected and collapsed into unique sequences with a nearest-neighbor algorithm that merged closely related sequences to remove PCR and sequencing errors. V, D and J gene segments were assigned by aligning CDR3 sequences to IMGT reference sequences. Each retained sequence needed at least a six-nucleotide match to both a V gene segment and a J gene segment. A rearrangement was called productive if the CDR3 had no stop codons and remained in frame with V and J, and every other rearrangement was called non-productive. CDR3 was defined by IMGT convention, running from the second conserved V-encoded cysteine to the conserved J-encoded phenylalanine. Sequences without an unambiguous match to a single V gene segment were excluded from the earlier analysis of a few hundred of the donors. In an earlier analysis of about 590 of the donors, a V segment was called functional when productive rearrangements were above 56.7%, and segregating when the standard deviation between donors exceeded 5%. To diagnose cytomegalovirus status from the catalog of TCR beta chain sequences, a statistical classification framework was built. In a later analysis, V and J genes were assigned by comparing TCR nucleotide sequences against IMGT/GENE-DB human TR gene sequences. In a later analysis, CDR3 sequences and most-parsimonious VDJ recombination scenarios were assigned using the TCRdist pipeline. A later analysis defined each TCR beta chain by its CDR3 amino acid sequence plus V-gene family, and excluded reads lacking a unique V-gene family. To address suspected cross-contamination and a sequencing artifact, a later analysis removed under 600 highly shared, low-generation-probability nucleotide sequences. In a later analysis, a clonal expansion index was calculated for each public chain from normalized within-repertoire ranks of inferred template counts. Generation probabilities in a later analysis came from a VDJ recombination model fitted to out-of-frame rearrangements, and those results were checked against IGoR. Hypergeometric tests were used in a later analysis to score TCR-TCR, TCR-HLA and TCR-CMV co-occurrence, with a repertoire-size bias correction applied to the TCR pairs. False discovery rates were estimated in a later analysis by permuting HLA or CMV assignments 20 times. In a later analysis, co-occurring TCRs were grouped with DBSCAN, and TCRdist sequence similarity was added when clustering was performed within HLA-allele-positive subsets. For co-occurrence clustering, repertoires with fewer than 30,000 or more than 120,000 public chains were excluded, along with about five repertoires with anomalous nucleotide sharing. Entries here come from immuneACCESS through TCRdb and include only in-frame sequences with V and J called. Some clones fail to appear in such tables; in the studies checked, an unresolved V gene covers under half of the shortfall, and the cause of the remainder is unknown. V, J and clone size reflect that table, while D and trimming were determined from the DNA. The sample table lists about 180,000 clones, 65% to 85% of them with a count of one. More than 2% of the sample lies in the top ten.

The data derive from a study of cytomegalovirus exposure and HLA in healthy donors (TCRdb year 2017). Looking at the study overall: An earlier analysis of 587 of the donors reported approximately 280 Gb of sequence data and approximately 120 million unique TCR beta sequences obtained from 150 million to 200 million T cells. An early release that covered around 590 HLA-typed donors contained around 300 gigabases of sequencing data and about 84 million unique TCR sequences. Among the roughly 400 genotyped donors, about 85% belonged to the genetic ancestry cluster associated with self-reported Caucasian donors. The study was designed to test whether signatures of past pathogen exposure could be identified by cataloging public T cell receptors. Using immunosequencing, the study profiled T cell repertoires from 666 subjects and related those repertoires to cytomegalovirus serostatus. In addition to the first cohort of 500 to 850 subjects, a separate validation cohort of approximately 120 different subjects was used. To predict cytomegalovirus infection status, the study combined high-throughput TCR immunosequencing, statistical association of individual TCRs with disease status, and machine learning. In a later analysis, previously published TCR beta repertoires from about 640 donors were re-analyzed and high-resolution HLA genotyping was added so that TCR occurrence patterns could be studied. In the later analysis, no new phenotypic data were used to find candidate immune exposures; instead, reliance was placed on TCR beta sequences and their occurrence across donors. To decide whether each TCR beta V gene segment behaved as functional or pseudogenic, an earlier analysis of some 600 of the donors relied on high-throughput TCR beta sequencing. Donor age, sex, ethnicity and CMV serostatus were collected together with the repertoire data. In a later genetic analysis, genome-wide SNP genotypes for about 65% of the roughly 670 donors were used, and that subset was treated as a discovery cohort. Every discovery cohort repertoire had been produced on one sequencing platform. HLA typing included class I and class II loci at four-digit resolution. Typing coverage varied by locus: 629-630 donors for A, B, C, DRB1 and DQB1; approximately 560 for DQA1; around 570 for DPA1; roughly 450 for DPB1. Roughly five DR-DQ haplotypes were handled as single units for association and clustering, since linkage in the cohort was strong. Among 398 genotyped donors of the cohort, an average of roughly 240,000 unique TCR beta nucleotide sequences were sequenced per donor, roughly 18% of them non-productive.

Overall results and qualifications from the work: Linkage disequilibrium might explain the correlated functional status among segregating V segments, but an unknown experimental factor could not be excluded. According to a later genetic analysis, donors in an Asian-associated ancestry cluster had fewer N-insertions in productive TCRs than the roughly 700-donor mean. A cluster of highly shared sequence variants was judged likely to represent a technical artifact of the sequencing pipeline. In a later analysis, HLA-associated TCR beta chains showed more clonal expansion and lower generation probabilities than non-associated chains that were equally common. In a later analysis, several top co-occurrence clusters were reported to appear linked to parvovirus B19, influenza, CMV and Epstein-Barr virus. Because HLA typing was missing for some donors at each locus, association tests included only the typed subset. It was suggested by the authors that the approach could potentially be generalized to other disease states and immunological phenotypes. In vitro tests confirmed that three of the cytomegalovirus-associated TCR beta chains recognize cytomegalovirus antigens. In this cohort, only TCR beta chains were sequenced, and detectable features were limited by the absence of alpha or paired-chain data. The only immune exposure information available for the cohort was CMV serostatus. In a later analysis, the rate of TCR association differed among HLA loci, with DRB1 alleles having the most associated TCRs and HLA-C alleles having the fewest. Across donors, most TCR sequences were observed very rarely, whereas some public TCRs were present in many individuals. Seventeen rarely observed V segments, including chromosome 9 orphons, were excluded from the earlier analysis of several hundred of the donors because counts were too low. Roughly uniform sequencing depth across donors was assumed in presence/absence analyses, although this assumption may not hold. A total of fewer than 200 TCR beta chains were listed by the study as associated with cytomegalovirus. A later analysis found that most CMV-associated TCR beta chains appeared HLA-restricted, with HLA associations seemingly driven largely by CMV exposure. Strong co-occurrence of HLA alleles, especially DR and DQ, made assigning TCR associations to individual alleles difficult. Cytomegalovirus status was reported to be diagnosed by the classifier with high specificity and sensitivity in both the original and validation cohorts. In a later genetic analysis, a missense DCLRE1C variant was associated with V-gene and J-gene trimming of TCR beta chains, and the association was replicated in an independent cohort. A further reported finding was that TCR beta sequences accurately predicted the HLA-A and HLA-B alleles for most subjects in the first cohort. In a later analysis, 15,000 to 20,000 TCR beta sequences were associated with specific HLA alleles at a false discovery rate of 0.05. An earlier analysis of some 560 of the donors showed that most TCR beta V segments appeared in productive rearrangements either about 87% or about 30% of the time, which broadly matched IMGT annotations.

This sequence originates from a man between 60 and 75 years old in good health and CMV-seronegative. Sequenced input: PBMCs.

The CDR3 sequence is CASSSSSSNQPQHF. The DNA sequence is given as TGTGCCAGCAGCTCCTCCTCTAGCAATCAGCCCCAGCATTTT. The sequence joins TRBV7-9 to TRBJ1-5; no D gene is confidently identified. The germline V gene (reference sequence) specifies SEHNR as CDR1 and FQNEAQ as CDR2. Between the V and J ends, shortened by 4 bases and 0 bases respectively, the junction contains 7 bases. The CDR3 covers 14 residues, taking in both the cysteine and the phenylalanine. Kept here is only the CDR3 DNA, which spans 42 bases and is read in frame from base 1.